These 28 T cell receptor beta chains originate from one sample sequenced in a study of breast tumors, draining lymph nodes, adjacent tissues. TCRdb re-derived calls from the multiplex PCR reads in MiXCR, one entry per CDR3 protein. The sample records about 12,000 distinct CDR3 sequences, 55% to 75% being singletons. The sequencing input was tumor-adjacent breast tissue. These receptors were taken from a female donor with breast cancer. Some clones in this sample may be carry-over from other donors' samples.

This chain uses TRBV11-3 with TRBJ1-4, with D perhaps TRBD1 (5 bases). Germline assignment: CDR1 SGHNT and CDR2 YENEEA. Trimming pared 2 bases from V and 8 bases from J, leaving 12 bases between. This CDR3 contains 14 residues. CDR3 residues: CASSLRAGNEKLFF. CDR3 in DNA: TGTGCCAGCAGCTTACGGGCAGGGAACGAAAAACTGTTTTTT.

This chain joins TRBV15 and TRBJ2-5; D is ambiguous. Germline values: CDR1 LNHNV, CDR2 YYDKDF (reference sequence). CDR3 length: 16 amino acids. With 2 bases removed from V and 2 bases from J, the gap between germline ends came to 15 bases. CDR3 sequence (DNA): TGTGCCACCAGCAGATGGATGGGCGGAAGACAAGAGACCCAGTACTTC. Translating gives CATSRWMGGRQETQYF. The full variable domain, completed using reference TRBV15 and TRBJ2-5, is DAMVIQNPRYQVTQFGKPVTLSCSQTLNHNVMYWYQQKSSQAPKLLFHYYDKDFNNEADTPDNFQSRRPNTSFCFLDIRSPGLGDTAMYLCATSRWMGGRQETQYFGPGTRLLVL.

The chain is built from TRBV20-1 and TRBJ1-5, with D uncertain. The ends were cut back, 6 bases at V and 2 bases at J, with 11 bases in the middle. There are 13 residues in the CDR3. From germline, CDR1 is DFQATT and CDR2 SNEGSKA (reference sequence). The CDR3 loop is CSAAGYRNQPQHF. CDR3 coding DNA: TGCAGTGCAGCGGGATACCGCAATCAGCCCCAGCATTTT.

A remark on this clonotype: Given the absence of the conserved phenylalanine or tryptophan at the CDR3 end, a read error is likely. The limits of the CDR3 on the DNA are not certain, so only TCRdb's listed CDR3 is given. This sequence joins TRBV6-5 and TRBJ2-7. Inclusive of both ends, the CDR3 amounts to 10 amino acids. Per the germline V gene, CDR1 is MNHEY and CDR2 is SVGAGI. The CDR3 region is CASSYSGRLL.

The genes are TRBV12-3 or TRBV12-4 and TRBJ1-6; 9 nucleotides agree with TRBD1. Unmatched junction bases numbered 6, after V lost 6 bases and J lost 9 bases. The CDR3 sequence is 14 residues long. The CDR3 reads CASSPDRGSSPLHF. The CDR3 DNA reads as TGTGCCAGCAGCCCGGACAGGGGAAGTTCACCCCTCCACTTT.

V is TRBV7-9 and J is TRBJ1-2; D remains unclear. This CDR3 region has 15 residues. V lost 3 bases and J lost 2, with 13 bases in between. The germline V gene has CDR1 SEHNR and CDR2 FQNEAQ (reference sequence). CDR3 sequence reads: CASSFLLSQNYGYTF. The CDR3 nucleotides read TGTGCCAGCAGCTTTTTACTATCCCAGAACTATGGCTACACCTTC. The complete variable domain, with remaining parts taken from reference TRBV7-9 and TRBJ1-2, reads DTGVSQNPRHKITKRGQNVTFRCDPISEHNRLYWYRQTLGQGPEFLTYFQNEAQLEKSRLLSDRFSAERPKGSFSTLEIQRTEQGDSAMYLCASSFLLSQNYGYTFGSGTRLTVV.

Many counts were recorded for this clonotype. CDR3 DNA sequence: TGTGCCAGCAGCTTAGGGACAGGGGGCTATTACAATGAGCAGTTCTTC. Protein sequence: CASSLGTGGYYNEQFF. The V call is TRBV11-2, the J call TRBJ2-1; TRBD1 aligns across 11 bases. Germline V gene data show CDR1 as SGHAT and CDR2 as FQNNGV. The junction had 3 bases not matched to a gene; V was cut back by 1 base and J by 4 bases. CDR3 length equals 16 residues.

This chain joins TRBV12-3 or TRBV12-4 and TRBJ2-1; 13 bases are shared with TRBD2. The ends lost 3 bases at V and 6 bases at J; junction bases unmatched: 8. The CDR3 length is 17 residues. The DNA for the CDR3 is TGTGCCAGCAGTTTTAGGACTAGCGGGAGTTATTCCAATGAGCAGTTCTTC. This sequence encodes CASSFRTSGSYSNEQFF.

The V gene is TRBV20-1, the J gene TRBJ2-1; D call uncertain. The ends were cut back, 4 bases at V and 6 bases at J, with 10 bases in the middle. The CDR3 spans 12 residues. Germline CDR1 and CDR2: DFQATT and SNEGSKA (reference sequence). CDR3 in DNA: TGCAGTGCTACAAGGGCAGGCAATGAGCAGTTCTTC. Translation: CSATRAGNEQFF.

This clonotype was counted at least ten times. V is TRBV3-1 and J is TRBJ1-3; 7 bases agree with TRBD1. Looked up from germline, CDR1 is LGHDT and CDR2 is YNNKEL (reference sequence). Trimming removed 4 bases from V and 12 bases from J; junction bases left unmatched: 15. The CDR3 is made up of 15 amino acids. This chain's CDR3 is CASSRGQLLDQGIYF. The CDR3, as DNA: TGTGCCAGCAGCCGGGGACAGTTACTGGATCAAGGCATATATTTT.

Turning to this clonotype: Given a much more abundant clone one base away, this may be a read error. The V and J genes are TRBV5-4 and TRBJ2-5; no clear D gene. The CDR3 is 14 residues long. Trimming pared 0 bases from V and 4 bases from J, leaving 10 bases between. CDR1 and CDR2 from the germline V gene are SGHNT and YYREEE (reference sequence). The CDR3 sequence is CASSLEAGRETQYF. CDR3 sequence (DNA): TGTGCCAGCAGCTTGGAGGCAGGCAGAGAGACCCAGTACTTC.

In the case of this clonotype: A junction end diverges from the germline sequence, so it may reflect a read error. The rearrangement joins TRBV6-2 or TRBV6-3 to TRBJ2-1, with 8 bases matching TRBD2. The CDR3 totals 12 residues. From germline, CDR1 is MNHEY and CDR2 SVGEGT. CDR3 region: CASRGLAEERFF. CDR3 bases: TGTGCCAGCAGAGGACTAGCTGAAGAGCGGTTCTTC.

V gene TRBV5-1 combines with J gene TRBJ1-2, with D possibly being TRBD1 (6 bases). CDR1 and CDR2 (germline): SGHRS, YFSETQ. The germline V and J ends were trimmed by 0 bases and 7 bases, with 10 bases remaining between them. The CDR3 runs to 13 residues. CDR3 in DNA: TGCGCCAGCAGCTTGGCAGGGGTCTGTGGCTACACCTTC. This encodes CASSLAGVCGYTF.

This clonotype came up a few times. This rearrangement joins TRBV5-1 to TRBJ2-5, with D uncertain. Germline loops: CDR1 SGHRS, CDR2 YFSETQ. Between the trimmed V and J ends, which lost 1 base and 2 bases, there was a span of 9 bases. The CDR3 extends over 14 amino acids. The CDR3 DNA reads as TGCGCCAGCAGCTTGATCAGCGTTCAAGAGACCCAGTACTTC. Translating gives CASSLISVQETQYF.

In this sample, this clonotype turned up a few times. The rearrangement links TRBV12-3 or TRBV12-4 to TRBJ2-5; D is undetermined. The V gene lost 5 bases and the J gene lost 4 bases, with 8 bases spanning the gap. The CDR3 loop spans 12 amino acids. Here the CDR3 reads CASSLLGETQYF. The CDR3 nucleotides read TGTGCCAGCAGTCTCCTGGGAGAGACCCAGTACTTC.

This clonotype has just a few counts. The chain joins TRBV5-4 to TRBJ2-7; weak D call: TRBD2 (5 bases). Germline V gene data show CDR1 as SGHNT and CDR2 as YYREEE (reference sequence). The CDR3 is 13 amino acids. V was shortened by 0 bases and J by 6 bases, with 10 bases between the two germline ends. The CDR3 bases are TGTGCCAGCAGCTTGGGTAGCGTGTCCGAGCAGTACTTC. Residues: CASSLGSVSEQYF.

The CDR3 region is CAISEGVYEQYF. The DNA for the CDR3 is TGTGCCATCAGTGAAGGTGTATACGAGCAGTACTTC. The rearrangement joins TRBV10-3 to TRBJ2-7; D is unclear. Germline CDR1 is ENHRY and CDR2 is SYGVKD. Trimming took 3 bases from V and 4 from J, leaving 7 bases between them. The CDR3 contains 12 residues.

The gene calls are TRBV2 and TRBJ2-5, with 7 nucleotides matching TRBD1. J gave up 1 base and V 3 bases, and 5 bases lay outside the gene matches. The CDR3 has 15 residues. CDR1 is SNHLY, CDR2 FYNNEI, per germline. CDR3 loop: CASSDPQGPQETQYF. The CDR3 DNA follows: TGTGCCAGCAGTGATCCACAGGGGCCCCAAGAGACCCAGTACTTC.

With respect to this clonotype: Given the absence of the conserved phenylalanine or tryptophan at the CDR3 end, a read error is likely. The CDR3: CASSDSGQGFYEQYL. CDR3 coding DNA: TGTGCCAGCAGTGACTCGGGACAGGGTTTTTACGAGCAGTACCTC. The chain links TRBV6-4 to TRBJ2-7, with 9 bases matching TRBD1. The CDR3 spans 15 residues. Germline trimming cut 0 bases from V and 4 bases from J; bases unmatched to any gene: 4. CDR1 MRHNA and CDR2 SNTAGT come from the germline V gene.

As DNA, the CDR3 is TGCAGTGCTAGTCCCCAGAGCTCCTACGAGCAGTACTTC. This translates into CSASPQSSYEQYF. This sequence joins TRBV20-1 and TRBJ2-7; D ambiguous. This CDR3 spans 13 amino acids. Germline loops: CDR1 DFQATT, CDR2 SNEGSKA (reference sequence). V was shortened by 3 bases and J by 0 bases, with 9 bases between the two germline ends.

V gene TRBV7-3 combines with J gene TRBJ1-6; 7 bases line up with TRBD1. Germline loops: CDR1 SGHTA, CDR2 FQGTGA. With V trimmed by 5 bases and J by 6 bases, 7 bases remained unmatched. The CDR3 sequence is 15 residues long. The CDR3 DNA sequence: TGTGCCAGCAGCCCCCAGGGGGGCCTTAATTCACCCCTCCACTTT. Amino acids: CASSPQGGLNSPLHF.

This clonotype appeared many times. The chain is built from TRBV12-3 or TRBV12-4 and TRBJ1-3; D uncertain. With 2 bases removed from V and 8 bases from J, the gap between germline ends came to 10 bases. The CDR3 is 13 amino acids. The CDR3 DNA sequence: TGTGCCAGCAGTTTAAGCGTATCGCACACCATATATTTT. Its protein product is CASSLSVSHTIYF.

This chain joins TRBV20-1 and TRBJ2-1; D unclear. The germline V gene has CDR1 DFQATT and CDR2 SNEGSKA (reference sequence). The CDR3 length is 11 residues. Trimming removed 7 bases from V and 2 bases from J, with 6 bases in between. The CDR3 reads CSVDAYNEQFF. The CDR3 bases are TGCAGTGTGGATGCCTACAATGAGCAGTTCTTC.

This clonotype showed up many times. In DNA, the CDR3 is TGCAGCGTTCTAAGTGAAAAACTGTTTTTT. Translating gives CSVLSEKLFF. The chain carries TRBV29-1 and TRBJ1-4; unclear D gene. CDR3 size: 10 residues. V lost 5 bases to trimming and J lost 7 bases, with 5 bases between them. The germline V gene has CDR1 SQVTM and CDR2 ANQGSEA. Filled out from reference TRBV29-1 and TRBJ1-4, the complete variable domain reads SAVISQKPSRDICQRGTSLTIQCQVDSQVTMMFWYRQQPGQSLTLIATANQGSEATYESGFVIDKFPISRPNLTFSTLTVSNMSPEDSSIYLCSVLSEKLFFGSGTQLSVL.

The chain links TRBV15 to TRBJ1-2; 12 nucleotides match TRBD1. The CDR3 runs 14 residues. Germline values: CDR1 LNHNV, CDR2 YYDKDF (reference sequence). With 5 bases clipped from V and 2 bases from J, the junction kept 0 bases outside the gene matches. The CDR3 nucleotides are TGTGCCACCAGCGGGACAGGGGGCAACTATGGCTACACCTTC. Translation: CATSGTGGNYGYTF.

This clonotype was detected once. This chain links TRBV5-6 with TRBJ1-3; no firm D call. The germline CDR1 and CDR2 sequences are SGHDT and YYEEEE. CDR3 length: 14 amino acids. Trimming cost V 4 bases and J 0 bases, with 8 bases left between them. CDR3 DNA: TGTGCCAGCAGCCAAGACATCTCTGGAAACACCATATATTTT. Its translation: CASSQDISGNTIYF.

The rearrangement links TRBV7-6 to TRBJ2-1, with D tentatively TRBD1 or TRBD2 (5 bases each). The germline gives CDR1 SGHVS, CDR2 FNYEAQ. The CDR3 extends over 12 amino acids. The ends were cut back, 6 bases at V and 9 bases at J, with 12 bases in the middle. The CDR3 coding sequence is TGTGCCAGCAGTTATACTAGGGGTGAGCAGTTCTTC. It specifies CASSYTRGEQFF.

The chain joins TRBV12-3 or TRBV12-4 to TRBJ2-5, with 14 bases lining up with TRBD2. The CDR3 is made up of 17 amino acids. V gave up 5 bases and J gave up 5 bases; unmatched junction bases: 10. The CDR3 region is CASSPRTSGRWEETQYF. CDR3 DNA: TGTGCCAGCAGTCCTAGGACTAGCGGGAGGTGGGAGGAGACCCAGTACTTC.